A single sample gave rise to the 13 T cell receptor beta chains below, sequenced in a study of identifying expanded T cells in peripheral blood. Sequencing was performed with immunoSEQ multiplex PCR; in TCRdb, only in-frame clones are kept and a portion is missing. Of just over 90,000 clones detected, roughly 86% appear once; the ten largest clones hold about 3.9%. Sequencing used blood. Source of these receptors: a person aged 18-70 years in good health.

The chain joins TRBV11-2 to TRBJ2-1, with TRBD2 matching over 8 bases. The CDR3 contains 17 residues. The ends lost 5 bases at V and 4 bases at J; junction bases unmatched: 13. Germline V CDR1 and CDR2: SGHAT, FQNNGV. CDR3 sequence reads: CASSPSNAGGAYNEQFF. The CDR3 bases are TGTGCCAGCAGCCCTTCAAATGCCGGGGGGGCATACAATGAGCAGTTCTTC.

This chain uses TRBV11-2 with TRBJ1-1; D is unclear. This CDR3 has 13 amino acids. CDR1 and CDR2 (germline): SGHAT, FQNNGV. V was cut by 1 base and J by 5 bases, with 8 bases left in between. Here the CDR3 DNA reads TGTGCCAGCAGCTTAGGGCTTCGGACTGAAGCTTTCTTT. It encodes CASSLGLRTEAFF.

The chain links TRBV6-5 to TRBJ2-1, with D possibly being TRBD1 (6 bases). Trimming removed 5 bases from V and 4 bases from J, with 15 bases in between. Per germline, CDR1 MNHEY and CDR2 SVGAGI. The CDR3 totals 15 residues. In DNA form, the CDR3 reads TGTGCCAGCAGTCCCCCTTTAGGGGGTTACAATGAGCAGTTCTTC. Protein sequence: CASSPPLGGYNEQFF.

This clone came up once. The chain links TRBV5-1 to TRBJ2-3; possibly TRBD2 for D (6 bases). The CDR3 spans 18 residues. With 4 bases removed from V and 3 bases from J, the gap between germline ends came to 24 bases. Germline assignment: CDR1 SGHRS and CDR2 YFSETQ. The CDR3 nucleotides are TGCGCCAGCAGCCCCTACTTGAACGGGAGAGGTGAGACAGATACGCAGTATTTT. Its protein product is CASSPYLNGRGETDTQYF.

J is TRBJ1-5 and V is TRBV5-6, with 8 bases aligning to TRBD1. V shed 3 bases, J shed 6 bases, and the junction held 5 bases outside the gene matches. This CDR3 region has 14 residues. The germline gives CDR1 SGHDT, CDR2 YYEEEE. CDR3 DNA sequence: TGTGCCAGCAGCTGGGGGACAGGTGCTCAGCCCCAGCATTTT. Translated: CASSWGTGAQPQHF.

The gene calls are TRBV7-2 and TRBJ2-5; TRBD2 matches 11 bases. From germline, CDR1 is SGHTA and CDR2 FQGNSA. The CDR3 spans 19 residues. Trimming at V came to 5 bases and at J to 6 bases, leaving 20 bases not matched to a gene. Here the CDR3 DNA reads TGTGCCAGCAGCCCATACCCCCGAATAGCGGGAGGGCTACGGAAGACCCAGTACTTC. Protein product: CASSPYPRIAGGLRKTQYF.

The gene calls are TRBV30 and TRBJ1-2; 8 nucleotides agree with TRBD1. The trim removed 3 bases at V and 4 bases at J, leaving 19 bases unmatched. The CDR3 length is 18 residues. Germline CDR1 and CDR2: GTSNPN and SVGIG (reference sequence). The CDR3 here is CAWSPGGGGSSTIYGYTF. The CDR3 DNA reads as TGTGCCTGGAGCCCAGGGGGCGGGGGAAGTTCTACCATCTATGGCTACACCTTC.

The rearrangement links TRBV21-1 to TRBJ1-1; whether TRBD1, the table's D call, matches the DNA was not checked. TRBV21-1 is given as a pseudogene. This CDR3 has 13 amino acids. Written as DNA, the CDR3 is TGTGCCCACGGCAGGGACATGAACACTGAAGCTTTCTTT. The encoded protein is CAHGRDMNTEAFF.

V gene TRBV9 combines with J gene TRBJ1-4; the D is unclear. The CDR3 runs to 15 residues. V dropped 0 bases and J dropped 0 bases, with 6 bases sitting between them. Germline assignment: CDR1 SGDLS and CDR2 YYNGEE. The CDR3 spells CASSVDTATNEKLFF. CDR3 nucleotide sequence: TGTGCCAGCAGCGTAGACACTGCAACTAATGAAAAACTGTTTTTT.

The genes are TRBV5-1 and TRBJ2-3, with D unresolved. From germline, CDR1 is SGHRS and CDR2 YFSETQ. This CDR3 is 14 amino acids long. With 1 base removed from V and 6 bases from J, the gap between germline ends came to 12 bases. CDR3 sequence reads: CASSLLPPPDTQYF. CDR3 nucleotide sequence: TGCGCCAGCAGCTTGTTGCCTCCCCCTGATACGCAGTATTTT.

V usage is TRBV9 and J usage is TRBJ1-3; 8 bases align to TRBD1. In germline, CDR1 is SGDLS, CDR2 YYNGEE. The trim removed 2 bases at V and 4 bases at J, leaving 5 bases unmatched. The length of the CDR3 is 15 residues. CDR3 nucleotide sequence: TGTGCCAGCAGCGTGGGCCAGGGGGCAGGAAACACCATATATTTT. Its translation is CASSVGQGAGNTIYF.

The chain has TRBV5-6 and TRBJ2-1; D is ambiguous. The germline V gene encodes CDR1 SGHDT and CDR2 YYEEEE. This CDR3 is 14 amino acids long. The V gene lost 2 bases and the J gene lost 7 bases, with 13 bases spanning the gap. The CDR3 DNA follows: TGTGCCAGCAGCTTACAGTCTCTCGGGAATGAGCAGTTCTTC. This gives the protein CASSLQSLGNEQFF.

The chain is built from TRBV27 and TRBJ2-7; perhaps TRBD2 as D (6 bases). Germline CDR1 and CDR2: MNHEY and SMNVEV (reference sequence). Trimming pared 8 bases from V and 3 bases from J, leaving 8 bases between. The CDR3 is 11 residues long. The CDR3 loop is CASGRDYEQYF. CDR3 in DNA: TGTGCCAGCGGGCGGGACTACGAGCAGTACTTC.